This entry concerns a single TCR beta chain. This clone was found once. Its antigen remains unidentified. There are no base qualities to consult, and no much larger clone falls within one base. One read alone makes for weak evidence. This entry comes from a study of metastatic and nonmetastatic thyroid tumors (dated by TCRdb to the early 2020s). For context, the study as a whole: Repertoires were compared across peripheral blood and tumor or nodule tissue samples from malignant and benign thyroid patients.

No patient had received any treatment before thyroid surgery. The study retrospectively analysed patient clinical samples collected from about 2012 to 2019 using T-cell receptor beta sequencing. Library creation used PCR. The reads were generated on an Illumina HiSeq 4000. High-throughput sequencing was used to profile the TCR beta-chain CDR3 region of every patient. Turning to the authors' computational methods: The researchers built a classifier to tell apart papillary thyroid cancer patients with distant metastasis, based on CDR3 differences among clinicopathological groups. The Shannon index was used to measure repertoire diversity, and the Morisita-Horn index was used to measure how similar tumor and blood repertoires were. The public reads were reanalyzed by TCRdb: fastp trimming at Q25, MiXCR alignment, in-frame beta chains only. The V and J calls and clone size come from TCRdb's table, not from the authors' own analysis. This sample has about 33,000 clones in its table, and 11% of those were observed once. The ten largest clonotypes hold 15% to 20% of the sample.

According to the germline V gene, CDR1 reads SGHRS and CDR2 reads YFSETQ. V is cut by 2 bases and J by 0 bases, and the space between the germline ends is 8 bases. From the cysteine up to the phenylalanine, the CDR3 has a length of 14 residues. Only the CDR3 part of the read is kept: 42 bases, read in frame from the first base. Summary of the overall study and its limitations: TCR beta diversity was reported as significantly higher in malignant tumors than in benign nodules, in both blood and tumor samples.

Specimen: blood. The chain is encoded by TRBV5-1 joined to TRBJ1-1, and TRBD1 may be the D gene, going by 5 matching bases. The source of this sequence is a female donor with papillary thyroid cancer or a benign thyroid nodule (not recorded which). Some clones in this sample may be carry-over from other donors' samples. Here is the DNA: TGCGCCAGCAGCTTCAGACAGCTGAACACTGAAGCTTTCTTT. Translated, it reads CASSFRQLNTEAFF.